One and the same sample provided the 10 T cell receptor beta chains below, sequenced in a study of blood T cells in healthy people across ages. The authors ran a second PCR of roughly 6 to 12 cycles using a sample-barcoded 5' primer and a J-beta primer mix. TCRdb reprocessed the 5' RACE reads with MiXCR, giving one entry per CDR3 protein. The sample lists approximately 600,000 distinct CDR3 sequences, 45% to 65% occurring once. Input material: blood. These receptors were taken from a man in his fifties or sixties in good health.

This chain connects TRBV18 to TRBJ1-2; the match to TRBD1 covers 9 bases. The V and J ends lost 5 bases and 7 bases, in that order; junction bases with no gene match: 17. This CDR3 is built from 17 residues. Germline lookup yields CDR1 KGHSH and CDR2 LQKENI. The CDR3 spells CASSANYDPGQGGGYTF. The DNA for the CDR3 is TGTGCCAGCTCAGCGAACTACGATCCGGGACAGGGAGGTGGCTACACCTTC.

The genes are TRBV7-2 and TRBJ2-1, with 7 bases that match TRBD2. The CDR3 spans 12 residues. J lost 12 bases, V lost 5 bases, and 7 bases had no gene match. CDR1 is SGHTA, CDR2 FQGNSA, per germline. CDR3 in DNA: TGTGCCAGCAGCCCCTCCCGGACTAGGCAGTTCTTC. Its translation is CASSPSRTRQFF.

The DNA for the CDR3 is TGTGCCAGCAGCGTGGATGGGGGAACCCACTATGGCTACACCTTC. It yields the protein CASSVDGGTHYGYTF. The rearrangement joins TRBV9 to TRBJ1-2; D might be TRBD1 (5 bases). The CDR3 spans 15 residues. Germline V gene lookup returns CDR1 SGDLS and CDR2 YYNGEE. V was cut by 2 bases and J by 3 bases, with 14 bases left in between.

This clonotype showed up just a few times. In DNA, the CDR3 is TGTGCCAGCAGGGAGAGACAGGACAACTTGGGGGGCTACACCTTC. It translates to CASRERQDNLGGYTF. This rearrangement joins TRBV6-6 to TRBJ1-2; a weak D match, TRBD1 (6 bases). V was shortened by 6 bases and J by 8 bases, with 22 bases between the two germline ends. CDR3 length: 15 residues. Germline CDR1 reads MNHNY; CDR2 reads SVGAGI (reference sequence).

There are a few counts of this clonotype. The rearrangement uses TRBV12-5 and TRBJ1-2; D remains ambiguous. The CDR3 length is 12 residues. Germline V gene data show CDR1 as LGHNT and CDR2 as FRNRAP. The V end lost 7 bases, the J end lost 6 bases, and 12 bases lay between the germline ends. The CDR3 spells CASVETEDGYTF. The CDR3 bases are TGTGCTAGTGTGGAGACGGAAGATGGCTACACCTTC.

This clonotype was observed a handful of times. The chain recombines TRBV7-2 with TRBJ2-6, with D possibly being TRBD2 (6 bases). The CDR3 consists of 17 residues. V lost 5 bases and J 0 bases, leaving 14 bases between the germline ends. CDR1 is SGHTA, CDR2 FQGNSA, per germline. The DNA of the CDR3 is TGTGCCAGCAGCAAACCGGGACTTAACTCTGGGGCCAACGTCCTGACTTTC. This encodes CASSKPGLNSGANVLTF.

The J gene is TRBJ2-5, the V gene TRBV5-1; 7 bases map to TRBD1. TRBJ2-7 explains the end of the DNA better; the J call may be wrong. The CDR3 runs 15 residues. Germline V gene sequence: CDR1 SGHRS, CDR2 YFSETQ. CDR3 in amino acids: CASSLVGQSGNEQYF. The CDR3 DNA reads TGCGCCAGCAGCCTGGTGGGACAGTCCGGAAACGAGCAGTACTTC.

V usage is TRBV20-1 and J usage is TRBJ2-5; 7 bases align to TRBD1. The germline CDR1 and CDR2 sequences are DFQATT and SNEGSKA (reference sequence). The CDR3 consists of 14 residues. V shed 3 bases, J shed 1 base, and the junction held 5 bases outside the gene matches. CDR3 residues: CSASRGQAQETQYF. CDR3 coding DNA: TGCAGTGCTAGCAGAGGACAGGCCCAAGAGACCCAGTACTTC.

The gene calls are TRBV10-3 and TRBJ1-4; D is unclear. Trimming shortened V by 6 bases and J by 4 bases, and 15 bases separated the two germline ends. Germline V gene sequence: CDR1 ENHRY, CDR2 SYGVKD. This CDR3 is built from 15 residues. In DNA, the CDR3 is TGTGCCATCAGGGGAACAGAGTCTAATAATGAAAAACTGTTTTTT. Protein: CAIRGTESNNEKLFF.

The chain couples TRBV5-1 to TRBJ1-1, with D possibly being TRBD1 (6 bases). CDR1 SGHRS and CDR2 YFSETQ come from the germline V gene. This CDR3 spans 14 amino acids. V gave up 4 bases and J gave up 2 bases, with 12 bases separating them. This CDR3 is CASSPGQKNTEAFF. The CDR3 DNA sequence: TGCGCCAGCAGCCCGGGACAAAAAAACACTGAAGCTTTCTTT.